The 26 T cell receptor beta chains presented below share a single source sample, sequenced in a study of post-analysis software for immune sequencing data. Study outcomes and limitations: Patients showed TRBV5-6, TRBV5-1 and TRBV20-1 among five TRBV segments more frequent than in controls.

The antigens of these receptors remain unknown. Unique molecular identifiers were carried by the TCR beta cDNA libraries. MiXCR was run by TCRdb on the PCR reads, yielding one entry per CDR3 protein. Among 650,000 to 900,000 distinct CDR3 sequences listed, just over 45% were seen once. Sequenced input: blood. These receptors originate from a girl under 18 with multiple sclerosis.

The chain combines TRBV10-3 with TRBJ2-7, with 7 bases fitting TRBD1. The CDR3 is 14 amino acids. J gave up 3 bases and V 2 bases, and 4 bases lay outside the gene matches. Per germline, CDR1 ENHRY and CDR2 SYGVKD. CDR3 sequence (DNA): TGTGCCATCAGTGAGCCGGGACAGTTCTACGAGCAGTACTTC. Residues: CAISEPGQFYEQYF.

In this sample, this clonotype turned up once. The chain joins TRBV20-1 to TRBJ2-3, with TRBD2 matching over 9 bases. This CDR3 contains 14 residues. Germline CDR1 is DFQATT and CDR2 is SNEGSKA (reference sequence). V shed 5 bases and J 3 bases; nucleotides not matched to a gene: 6. The CDR3 here is CSAPSGGTTDTQYF. The CDR3 coding sequence is TGCAGTGCTCCCAGCGGGGGGACGACAGATACGCAGTATTTT.

This rearrangement joins TRBV29-1 to TRBJ2-7, with 7 bases matching TRBD2. This CDR3 region has 15 residues. Losses at the gene ends were 2 bases for V and 4 bases for J; bases not matched to a gene: 11. Looked up from germline, CDR1 is SQVTM and CDR2 is ANQGSEA. The CDR3 protein is CSVENGRERPYEQYF. The CDR3, as DNA: TGCAGCGTTGAAAATGGGCGGGAGAGACCTTACGAGCAGTACTTC.

This clonotype was detected only a few times. The chain recombines TRBV5-1 with TRBJ2-7, with 10 positions matching TRBD1. The CDR3 is 14 residues long. Per germline, CDR1 SGHRS and CDR2 YFSETQ. With 3 bases clipped from V and 7 bases from J, the junction kept 7 bases outside the gene matches. CDR3 DNA sequence: TGCGCCAGCAGCTGGAGACAGGGGGCCGGTGAGCAGTACTTC. It codes for CASSWRQGAGEQYF.

This clonotype appeared many times. The V call is TRBV6-2 or TRBV6-3, the J call TRBJ2-3, with TRBD2 as a possible D gene (5 bases). The germline gives CDR1 MNHEY, CDR2 SVGEGT. The V gene lost 6 bases and the J gene lost 2 bases, with 12 bases spanning the gap. CDR3 length: 14 amino acids. The CDR3 region has the DNA TGTGCCAGCAGCCCCGAGGAGGCCACAGATACGCAGTATTTT. Encoded protein: CASSPEEATDTQYF.

The chain employs TRBV12-3 or TRBV12-4 and TRBJ2-7; D may be TRBD2 (6 bases). Deletions cut 2 bases from V and 7 bases from J, with 15 bases between. The CDR3 spans 14 residues. The CDR3: CASSLSFGSWEQYF. The CDR3 DNA reads as TGTGCCAGCAGTTTATCCTTCGGGAGTTGGGAGCAGTACTTC.

There are a few counts of this clonotype. The chain combines TRBV7-2 with TRBJ2-7; D may be TRBD2 (6 bases). V was trimmed by 1 base and J by 9 bases, leaving 16 bases between them. This CDR3 comprises 14 residues. The germline gives CDR1 SGHTA, CDR2 FQGNSA. Here the CDR3 DNA reads TGTGCCAGCAGCTTAGGCGGGAACTTTGCGGGGCAGTACTTC. Translation gives CASSLGGNFAGQYF. Variable domain in full (rest from reference TRBV7-2 and TRBJ2-7): GAGVSQSPSNKVTEKGKDVELRCDPISGHTALYWYRQSLGQGLEFLIYFQGNSAPDKSGLPSDRFSAERTGGSVSTLTIQRTQQEDSAVYLCASSLGGNFAGQYFGPGTRLTVT.

This chain links TRBV6-1 with TRBJ2-3, with TRBD2 matching 11 bases. V dropped 6 bases and J dropped 0; count of bases not matched to a gene: 14. The CDR3 sequence is 19 residues long. Germline-derived CDR1 and CDR2 are MNHNS and SASEGT. CDR3: CASRPYGTSGTLSTDTQYF. The CDR3 region has the DNA TGTGCCAGCAGGCCCTACGGGACTAGCGGTACCCTTAGCACAGATACGCAGTATTTT.

This clonotype was found a few times. V is TRBV6-1 and J is TRBJ2-7; D is perhaps TRBD2 (5 bases). The ends were cut back, 1 base at V and 2 bases at J, with 12 bases in the middle. This CDR3 comprises 15 residues. In germline, CDR1 is MNHNS, CDR2 SASEGT. CDR3 region: CASSEDGKGPYEQYF. Here the CDR3 DNA reads TGTGCCAGCAGTGAAGACGGGAAAGGTCCCTACGAGCAGTACTTC.

The rearrangement uses TRBV13 and TRBJ2-7; 11 bases are a match to TRBD2. The germline CDR1 and CDR2 sequences are PRHDT and FYEKMQ (reference sequence). This CDR3 has 16 residues. The trim removed 3 bases at V and 0 bases at J, leaving 4 bases unmatched. Here the CDR3 DNA reads TGTGCCAGCAGCTTGACTAGCGGGGCTAGCTCCTACGAGCAGTACTTC. Residues: CASSLTSGASSYEQYF.

This clonotype appeared many times. The rearrangement uses TRBV10-3 and TRBJ2-5; 10 bases map to TRBD2. This CDR3 has 13 amino acids. J was trimmed by 5 bases and V by 8 bases; bases with no gene match: 5. CDR1 and CDR2 (germline): ENHRY, SYGVKD. The CDR3 here is CAIGLAEGETQYF. In DNA form, the CDR3 reads TGTGCCATCGGACTAGCGGAGGGGGAGACCCAGTACTTC.

This clonotype was seen many times. V and J are TRBV4-3 and TRBJ2-5, with D possibly TRBD2 on 6 matching bases. The CDR3 has 15 residues. Germline CDR1 and CDR2: LGHNA and YSLEER. V dropped 1 base and J dropped 4 bases, with 13 bases sitting between them. Written as DNA, the CDR3 is TGCGCCAGCAGCCAAGTTGAGGGAGCGGGAGAGACCCAGTACTTC. It yields the protein CASSQVEGAGETQYF.

The chain recombines TRBV24-1 with TRBJ2-5, with TRBD2 as a possible D gene (7 bases). Trimming left V 9 bases short and J 1 base short, with 17 bases between. Germline CDR1 reads KGHDR; CDR2 reads SFDVKD. This CDR3 is built from 15 residues. CDR3 DNA sequence: TGTGCCACCGGGAGTAGGGCGGGGGCCCAAGAGACCCAGTACTTC. Residues: CATGSRAGAQETQYF.

This sequence joins TRBV6-2 or TRBV6-3 and TRBJ1-2, with D possibly being TRBD1 (5 bases). The CDR3 runs 18 residues. Germline values: CDR1 MNHEY, CDR2 SVGEGT. Deletions cut 2 bases from V and 1 base from J, with 20 bases between. In DNA form, the CDR3 reads TGTGCCAGCAGTTACGGGGTATCCGTGGGACCCTATAACTATGGCTACACCTTC. This gives the protein CASSYGVSVGPYNYGYTF.

The V gene is TRBV10-3, the J gene TRBJ2-5, with 9 bases lining up with TRBD1. Unmatched junction bases numbered 6, after V lost 4 bases and J lost 3 bases. Per the germline V gene, CDR1 is ENHRY and CDR2 is SYGVKD. This CDR3 is 15 amino acids long. In DNA form, the CDR3 reads TGTGCCATCAGTGCCGGGACAGGGAGCGAAGAGACCCAGTACTTC. Protein sequence: CAISAGTGSEETQYF.

The V gene is TRBV6-5, the J gene TRBJ2-1; TRBD1 aligns across 7 bases. Germline CDR1 reads MNHEY; CDR2 reads SVGAGI. The CDR3 is made up of 16 amino acids. The V segment lost 4 bases and the J segment 2 bases; nucleotides outside the gene matches: 8. CDR3 loop: CASSLGTVRTYNEQFF. The CDR3 coding sequence is TGTGCCAGCAGTTTGGGGACAGTCCGAACCTACAATGAGCAGTTCTTC.

The chain couples TRBV30 to TRBJ2-7, with 13 bases that match TRBD2. Germline V lookup: CDR1 GTSNPN, CDR2 SVGIG (reference sequence). The CDR3 length is 14 residues. V trimming: 7 bases; J trimming: 4 bases; junction bases outside the gene matches: 7. The CDR3 loop is CALGLAGARYEQYF. Written as DNA, the CDR3 is TGTGCCTTAGGACTAGCGGGAGCCCGATACGAGCAGTACTTC.

The genes are TRBV28 and TRBJ2-7; D ambiguous. Trimming took off 4 bases at V and 10 bases at J, with 17 bases between the two ends. CDR1 is MDHEN and CDR2 is SYDVKM in the germline V gene. The CDR3 is 13 residues long. The CDR3 here is CASSSPAPYIQYF. The CDR3 nucleotides read TGTGCCAGCAGTTCTCCGGCCCCTTATATTCAGTACTTC.

This clonotype turned up a few times. The rearrangement joins TRBV29-1 to TRBJ1-5; D unclear. This CDR3 is 13 amino acids long. Trimming stripped 3 bases from V and 7 bases from J, with 13 bases between. Germline CDR1 SQVTM, CDR2 ANQGSEA. CDR3 DNA: TGCAGCGTTGACTCGGGGTTTGGCCAGCCCCAGCATTTT. Translated, it gives CSVDSGFGQPQHF.

The chain recombines TRBV5-1 with TRBJ2-3; no clear D. Germline CDR1 SGHRS, CDR2 YFSETQ. This CDR3 region has 15 residues. Trimming shortened V by 0 bases and J by 2 bases, and 10 bases separated the two germline ends. CDR3 DNA: TGCGCCAGCAGCTTGGACGGAACAAACACAGATACGCAGTATTTT. This translates into CASSLDGTNTDTQYF.

This clonotype has only a few counts. This chain links TRBV15 with TRBJ2-3, with 9 bases lining up with TRBD1. Germline V CDR1 and CDR2: LNHNV, YYDKDF (reference sequence). J lost 4 bases, V lost 5 bases, and 7 bases had no gene match. This CDR3 comprises 15 residues. The CDR3 sequence is CATSFRTGAADTQYF. As DNA, the CDR3 is TGTGCCACCAGCTTTCGGACAGGGGCTGCAGATACGCAGTATTTT.

This chain uses TRBV5-1 with TRBJ2-7; the D gene is possibly TRBD2 (5 bases). Per germline, CDR1 SGHRS and CDR2 YFSETQ. The CDR3 runs 12 residues. Trimming pared 4 bases from V and 7 bases from J, leaving 12 bases between. The CDR3, as DNA: TGCGCCAGCAGCAAGGACTCCGGGGAGCAGTACTTC. Its protein is CASSKDSGEQYF. Combining the CDR3 with reference TRBV5-1 and TRBJ2-7 gives the whole variable domain KAGVTQTPRYLIKTRGQQVTLSCSPISGHRSVSWYQQTPGQGLQFLFEYFSETQRNKGNFPGRFSGRQFSNSRSEMNVSTLELGDSALYLCASSKDSGEQYFGPGTRLTVT.

The chain joins TRBV5-1 to TRBJ2-7, with D tentatively TRBD1 (6 bases). Germline V gene sequence: CDR1 SGHRS, CDR2 YFSETQ. Trimming cost V 0 bases and J 7 bases, with 11 bases left between them. The CDR3 is 13 residues long. The CDR3 bases are TGCGCCAGCAGCTTGGACAGGGATTTAGAGCAGTACTTC. Protein: CASSLDRDLEQYF. The variable domain in full, completed from reference TRBV5-1 and TRBJ2-7, reads KAGVTQTPRYLIKTRGQQVTLSCSPISGHRSVSWYQQTPGQGLQFLFEYFSETQRNKGNFPGRFSGRQFSNSRSEMNVSTLELGDSALYLCASSLDRDLEQYFGPGTRLTVT.

In its sample, this clonotype was seen a few times. V and J are TRBV6-5 and TRBJ2-7; the D gene is possibly TRBD2 (5 bases). Germline assignment: CDR1 MNHEY and CDR2 SVGAGI. This CDR3 comprises 12 residues. V gave up 10 bases and J gave up 4 bases, with 14 bases separating them. The CDR3 sequence is CAKNRGRYEQYF. CDR3 nucleotide sequence: TGTGCCAAAAACCGGGGTCGATACGAGCAGTACTTC.

This clonotype was found a few times. The V and J genes are TRBV5-4 and TRBJ1-1; D perhaps matches TRBD1 (6 bases). Trimming removed 4 bases at V and 2 bases at J, with 12 bases between. The CDR3 sequence is 14 residues long. Germline assignment: CDR1 SGHNT and CDR2 YYREEE (reference sequence). The CDR3 region has the DNA TGTGCCAGCAGCATTCAGGGGCCTAACACTGAAGCTTTCTTT. This gives the protein CASSIQGPNTEAFF.

The rearrangement joins TRBV24-1 to TRBJ2-1; maybe TRBD1 (6 bases). This CDR3 contains 14 residues. The V gene lost 3 bases and the J gene lost 7 bases, with 12 bases spanning the gap. Germline loops: CDR1 KGHDR, CDR2 SFDVKD. Written as DNA, the CDR3 is TGTGCCACCAGTGATGCCTATAGGGGGAATGAGCAGTTCTTC. Its translation: CATSDAYRGNEQFF.